This T cell receptor beta chain emerged from a study of T cells in Graves' hyperthyroidism and ophthalmopathy (dated by TCRdb to the late 2010s). In the study overall: Peripheral blood was collected at initial diagnosis, before any treatment. A discovery cohort of approximately 97 patients, approximately 45 with Graves' ophthalmopathy and over 55 with stable Graves' hyperthyroidism, was used to find distinguishing TCR V-J signatures. Prospective prediction of ophthalmopathy was tested in an independent validation cohort of approximately 19 hyperthyroidism patients and 15 to 17 patients who later progressed to ophthalmopathy. The 90 to 100 discovery patients were randomly split 7:3 into training and test sets. The study also compared thyroid tissue and blood T-cell repertoires from 5 to 7 Graves' hyperthyroidism patients. After sampling, hyperthyroidism patients received methimazole starting at 30 mg daily, and ophthalmopathy patients received high-dose intravenous methylprednisolone. According to the paper, TCR Vbeta CDR3 sequencing was carried out on some 140 peripheral blood samples, which came from 40 to 45 ophthalmopathy, under 85 hyperthyroidism and roughly 17 progressor patients.

Moderately to severely active disease, a Clinical Activity Score of at least 3, a NOSPECS grade of at least 4, and a duration under 3 months were present in ophthalmopathy patients. Any patient with an uncontrolled infection, another autoimmune disease, pregnancy or lactation was excluded. Diagnoses were established on the basis of clinical symptoms, serum thyroxine and TRAb, thyroid ultrasound, and orbital computed tomography. Ficoll-Paque density gradient centrifugation was used to isolate PBMCs from around 10 ml of fresh peripheral blood. Total RNA was extracted using Trizol reagent, and RNA quality was assessed on an Agilent 2100 Bioanalyzer. What the authors observed across the whole study: Sample size was not statistically predetermined, and investigators were not blinded to group allocation. In validation, the model predicted progression to ophthalmopathy a median of about 5.9 months before onset, with about 71% sensitivity and 72.22% specificity. In cross-validation, a model built on a 13 V-J signature told ophthalmopathy apart from stable hyperthyroidism with approximately 90% sensitivity and about 81% specificity, and in testing the same model reached 80%/75%. Most expanded thyroid clonotypes (frequency above 0.001) were also detected in blood, suggesting blood repertoires may reflect thyroid immune responses.

The TCR beta CDR3 regions were amplified from the RNA transcripts. The TCR CDR3 was subjected to a first round of RT-PCR using the HTBI primer set and the Qiagen OneStep RT-PCR kit. Libraries were constructed in a second round of multiplex PCR, after which size selection and purification were carried out. Sequencing of the libraries was done on an Illumina HiSeq2000 using paired-end 100 bp reads. The original methods were these. SOAPnuke was used to process the raw data, with reads discarded if the reads contained adapters or uncalled bases, had a mean Phred below 15, or lacked an exact constant-primer or identifier match. High-quality paired reads were merged with COPE v1.2.5, and unique nucleotide sequences were defined as clonotypes. Clonotypes were aligned to IMGT TRBV, TRBD and TRBJ reference segments using MiTCR v1.1. The analysis was restricted to V-J combinations with a frequency above 0.0001, which together covered 98% to 99.2% of the repertoires. The TCS score was defined as F50 (clonal expansion) divided by E x V (chaos), with BLOSUM62-based TCRdist calculated between CDR3 peptides within each V-J. Welch's t-statistics and random forest reduced around 550 V-J features to about 13, which were used in a naive Bayes classifier (R e1071). The public reads were reprocessed in TCRdb via fastp at Q25 and MiXCR, keeping in-frame beta chains. Rows with one shared CDR3 protein collapse into an entry with the most common genes and DNA. The V and J calls, along with clone size, are taken from TCRdb and not from the paper's own processing. The sample contains 500,000 to 800,000 distinct CDR3 sequences, about 15% of them found a single time. The ten largest clones capture under 15% of the sample.

A word on this clonotype: It has no known antigen specificity. A read error is possible here, since a much larger clone lies one base away.

The receptor comes from a woman aged 50 to 60 with Graves' ophthalmopathy. The sequenced material came from blood.

The sequence in DNA is TGTGCCTGTGGACAGCCCTCTGGAAACACCATATATTTT. Its protein is CACGQPSGNTIYF. The chain is encoded by TRBV30 joined to TRBJ1-3; the D segment could be TRBD1, given 6 matching bases. CDR1 GTSNPN and CDR2 SVGIG are derived from the germline V gene (reference sequence). The CDR3 has 13 amino acids, counting the end cysteine and phenylalanine. The only DNA kept is the CDR3, 39 bases in frame from the first base. The germline ends are 9 bases apart after V is trimmed by 6 bases and J by 0 bases.